The sample holds a few counts of the clone carrying this T cell receptor (beta chain). Its antigen is unknown. The data are from a study of siplizumab effects on memory and regulatory T cells. General observations from the study: Suppression by proliferating Tregs derived from siplizumab cultures was not verified. The study found that siplizumab significantly reduced alloreactive sequences traceable to unstimulated CD4+ memory cells. Major contributors to the alloresponse seemed to be naive T cells, which also appeared more diverse than memory cells. Versus approximately 29% in controls, the mappable alloreactive CD4+ clones averaged roughly 75% Treg-derived with siplizumab.

Assay used: immunoSEQ multiplex PCR; TCRdb lists only in-frame clones, some missing. The sample carries about 12,000 clones, around 45% recorded once. Mixed lymphocyte reaction cells were cocultured at 37°C for 5 to 7 days. Germline assignment: CDR1 SGHNT and CDR2 YENEEA. This CDR3 is built from 14 residues. Trimming took 4 bases from V and 5 from J, leaving 12 bases between them. The chain is built from TRBV11-3 and TRBJ2-1; D may match TRBD1 or TRBD2 (5 bases each). Sequenced sample: CFSE-low (dividing) CD8+ T cells sorted from an allogeneic mixed lymphocyte reaction. This sequence was found in a human donor in good health; the cells came from an allogeneic mixed lymphocyte reaction. Some clones in this sample may be carry-over from other donors' samples. CDR3 sequence: CASSSYGGNNEQFF. The CDR3 DNA reads as TGTGCCAGCAGCTCATATGGGGGAAACAATGAGCAGTTCTTC.